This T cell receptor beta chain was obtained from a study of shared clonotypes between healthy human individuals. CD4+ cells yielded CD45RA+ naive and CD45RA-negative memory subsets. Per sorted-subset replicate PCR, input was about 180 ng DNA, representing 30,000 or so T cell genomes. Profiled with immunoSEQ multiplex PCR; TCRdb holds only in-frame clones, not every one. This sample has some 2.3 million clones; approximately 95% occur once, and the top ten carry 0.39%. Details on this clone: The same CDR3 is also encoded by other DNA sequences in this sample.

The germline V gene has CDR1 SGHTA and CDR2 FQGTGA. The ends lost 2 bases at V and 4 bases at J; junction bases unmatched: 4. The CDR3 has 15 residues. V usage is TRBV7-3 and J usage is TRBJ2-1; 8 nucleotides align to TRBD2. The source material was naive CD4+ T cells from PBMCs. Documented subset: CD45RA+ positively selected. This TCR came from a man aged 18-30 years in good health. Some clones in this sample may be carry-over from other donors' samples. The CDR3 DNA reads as TGTGCCAGCAGCTTAGGACTAGCAGCGTACAATGAGCAGTTCTTC. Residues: CASSLGLAAYNEQFF. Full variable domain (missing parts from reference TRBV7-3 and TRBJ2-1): GAGVSQTPSNKVTEKGKYVELRCDPISGHTALYWYRQSLGQGPEFLIYFQGTGAADDSGLPNDRFFAVRPEGSVSTLKIQRTERGDSAVYLCASSLGLAAYNEQFFGPGTRLTVL.